The clone carrying this T cell receptor (beta chain) was recorded only once. The source of the sample is a study of tumor-infiltrating lymphocytes in primary liver carcinoma. Across the whole study: Surgery removed the patients' primary liver carcinoma. Samples returned roughly 3.5 to 7.5 million productive TCRbeta reads each. Read depth did not differ significantly between tissue types.

TCR beta cDNA was reverse-transcribed from around 0.55 ug of total RNA. The reaction used a constant-region primer and ProtoScript II reverse transcriptase. Slightly modified ARM-PCR with three nested multiplex PCR rounds yielded TCR beta libraries. Via MiXCR, TCRdb re-called the multiplex PCR reads, giving one row per CDR3 protein. This table has hundreds of thousands of distinct CDR3 sequences, almost 60% appearing once. Both blood RNA, taken from unsorted whole blood, and germline DNA were extracted. Sequencing was done on a sample of peripheral blood. The TCR originated in a young woman with primary liver carcinoma and hepatitis B virus infection.

The chain's CDR3 is CASWGRGTQYF. In DNA form, the CDR3 reads TGTGCCAGTTGGGGAAGGGGGACCCAGTACTTC. The chain joins TRBV7-8 to TRBJ2-5, with D maybe TRBD1 (5 bases). Germline CDR1 is SGHVS and CDR2 is FQNEAQ. Trimming left V 9 bases short and J 7 bases short, with 12 bases between. This CDR3 is 11 amino acids long.